Included here is one TCR beta chain sequence, with context. The clone's antigen remains unknown. Base qualities were left out, and no much larger clone turns up one base away. Whole blood was collected in K2EDTA tubes by collaborating institutions according to the institutions' own protocols. For TCRbeta analysis, collaborator samples were shipped as frozen whole blood, as isolated PBMCs, or as DNA extracted from either sample type. The data were taken from a study of blood T cell repertoires in COVID-19 (dated by TCRdb to about 2020). Describing the broader study: Collaborator samples came from the United States, Italy and Spain and covered acute and convalescent phases of COVID-19. The prospective study material was composed of cDNA or gDNA derived from T cells, B-cell-depleted T cells, or PBMCs. The dataset comprised deeply sampled blood TCRbeta repertoires from subjects exposed to, actively infected with, or recovered from COVID-19. The repertoires were released in a freely available public database intended as a resource for research on the immune response to SARS-CoV-2. Samples came from the ongoing ImmuneRACE study (first 160 participants) plus 1,254 subjects from 6 global collaborators. Sample metadata almost always included a de-identified subject ID, COVID-19 status, age in years and sex. HLA class I and class II types, where available, came from metadata supplied by the sample provider rather than from assay-based typing. Broad study findings and their caveats: The amount of clinical and demographic metadata varied by source and participant and was provided uncurated.

The immunoSEQ Assay, a bias-controlled multiplex PCR, was used to amplify TCRbeta CDR3 regions from genomic DNA. The paper's processing steps were these. Within the assay, amplification of reference gene primers was used to estimate how many nucleated cells each sample contained. Sequence reads were collapsed and filtered to measure the absolute abundance of every unique TCRbeta CDR3 rearrangement. For each sample, productive Simpson clonality was calculated by taking the square root of Simpson's diversity index across productive rearrangements. In TCRdb, the immuneACCESS table is reduced to in-frame sequences with V and J assigned. These tables do not hold every clone; where another copy was compared, an unresolved V gene accounts for under half, and the others remain unexplained. V, J and clone size were drawn from that table, and D and trimming were deduced from the DNA. The sample records about 190,000 clones, nearly 90% of which are singletons. The ten top clones hold about 0.66% of the sample.

CDR1 and CDR2 are drawn from the germline V gene: SGDLS, YYNGEE. Trimming accounts for 0 bases at V and 0 bases at J, while the number of junction bases matched to no gene is 2. Its CDR3 holds 16 amino acids, cysteine through phenylalanine. Only CDR3 DNA remains: 48 bases, in frame from the first base. The chain was built from TRBV9 and TRBJ2-1; the central 8 bases match TRBD2. The sequencing sample was made of peripheral blood. The sequence came from a man aged 50 or older with acute or convalescent COVID-19. CDR3 protein: CASSVVSGVSYNEQFF. The DNA is as follows: TGTGCCAGCAGCGTAGTTAGCGGGGTCTCCTACAATGAGCAGTTCTTC.